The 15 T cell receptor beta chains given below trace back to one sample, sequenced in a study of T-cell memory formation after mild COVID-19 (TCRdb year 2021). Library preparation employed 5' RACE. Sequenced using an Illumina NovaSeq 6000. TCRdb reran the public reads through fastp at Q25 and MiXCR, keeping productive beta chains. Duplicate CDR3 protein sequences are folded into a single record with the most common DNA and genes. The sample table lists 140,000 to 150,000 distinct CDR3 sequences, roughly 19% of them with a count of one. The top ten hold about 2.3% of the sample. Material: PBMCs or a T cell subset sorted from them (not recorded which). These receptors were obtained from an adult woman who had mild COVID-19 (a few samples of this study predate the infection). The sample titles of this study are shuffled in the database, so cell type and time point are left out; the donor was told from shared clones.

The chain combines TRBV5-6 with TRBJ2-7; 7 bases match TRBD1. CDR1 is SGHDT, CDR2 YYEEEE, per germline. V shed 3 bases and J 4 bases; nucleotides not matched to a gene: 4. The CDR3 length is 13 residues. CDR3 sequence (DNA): TGTGCCAGCAGCTACGGGACAGTTTACGAGCAGTACTTC. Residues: CASSYGTVYEQYF.

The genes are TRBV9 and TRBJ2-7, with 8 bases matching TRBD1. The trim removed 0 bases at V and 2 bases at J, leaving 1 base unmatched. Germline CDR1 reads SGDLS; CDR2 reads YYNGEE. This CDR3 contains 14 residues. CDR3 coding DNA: TGTGCCAGCAGCGTAGGGACAGGGCCCTACGAGCAGTACTTC. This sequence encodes CASSVGTGPYEQYF.

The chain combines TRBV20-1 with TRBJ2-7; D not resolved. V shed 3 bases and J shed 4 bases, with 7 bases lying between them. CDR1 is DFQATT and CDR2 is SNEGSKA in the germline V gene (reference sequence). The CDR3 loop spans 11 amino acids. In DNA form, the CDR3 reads TGCAGTGCTAGGGGGTCGTACGAGCAGTACTTC. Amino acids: CSARGSYEQYF.

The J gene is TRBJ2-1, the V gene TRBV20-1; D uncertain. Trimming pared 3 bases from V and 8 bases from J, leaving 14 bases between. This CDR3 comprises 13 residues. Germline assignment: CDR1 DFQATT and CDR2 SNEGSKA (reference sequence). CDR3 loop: CSASPQSGYEQFF. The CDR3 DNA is TGCAGTGCTAGTCCCCAGTCGGGCTATGAGCAGTTCTTC.

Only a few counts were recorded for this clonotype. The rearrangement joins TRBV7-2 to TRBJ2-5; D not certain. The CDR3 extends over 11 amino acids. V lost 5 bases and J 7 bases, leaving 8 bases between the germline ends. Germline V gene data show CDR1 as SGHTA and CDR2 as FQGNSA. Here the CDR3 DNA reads TGTGCCAGCAGCCCCGGGTGGACCCAGTACTTC. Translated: CASSPGWTQYF.

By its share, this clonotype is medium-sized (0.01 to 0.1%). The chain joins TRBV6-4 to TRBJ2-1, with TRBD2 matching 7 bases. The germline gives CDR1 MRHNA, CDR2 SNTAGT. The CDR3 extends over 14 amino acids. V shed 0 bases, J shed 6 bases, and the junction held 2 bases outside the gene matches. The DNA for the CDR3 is TGTGCCAGCAGTGACTCCGGGGGGAGCAATGAGCAGTTCTTC. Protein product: CASSDSGGSNEQFF.

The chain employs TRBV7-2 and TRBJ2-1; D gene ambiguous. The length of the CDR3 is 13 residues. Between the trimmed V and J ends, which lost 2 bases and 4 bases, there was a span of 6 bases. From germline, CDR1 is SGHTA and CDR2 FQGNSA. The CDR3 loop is CASSLLRYNEQFF. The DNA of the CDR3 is TGTGCCAGCAGCTTACTCCGGTACAATGAGCAGTTCTTC. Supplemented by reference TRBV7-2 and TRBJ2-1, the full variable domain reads GAGVSQSPSNKVTEKGKDVELRCDPISGHTALYWYRQSLGQGLEFLIYFQGNSAPDKSGLPSDRFSAERTGGSVSTLTIQRTQQEDSAVYLCASSLLRYNEQFFGPGTRLTVL.

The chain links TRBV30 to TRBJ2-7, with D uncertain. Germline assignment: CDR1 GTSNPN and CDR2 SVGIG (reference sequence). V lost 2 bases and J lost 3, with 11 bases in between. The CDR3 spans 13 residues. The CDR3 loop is CAWSTDLNYEQYF. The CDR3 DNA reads TGTGCCTGGAGTACGGACCTAAACTACGAGCAGTACTTC.

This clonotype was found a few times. In nucleotides, the CDR3 is TGTGCCAGCGGAGCGGGGGGGGCCTACGAGCAGTACTTC. Its translation: CASGAGGAYEQYF. The chain recombines TRBV12-3 or TRBV12-4 with TRBJ2-7; TRBD2 agrees at 10 bases. The CDR3 has 13 amino acids. With 8 bases clipped from V and 2 bases from J, the junction kept 3 bases outside the gene matches.

This chain's CDR3 is CASSQVEETQYF. CDR3 bases: TGTGCCAGCAGCCAAGTAGAAGAGACCCAGTACTTC. The chain recombines TRBV14 with TRBJ2-5; D remains unclear. V lost 1 base, J lost 3 bases, and 3 bases lay in between. In germline, CDR1 is SGHDN, CDR2 FVKESK. This CDR3 comprises 12 residues.

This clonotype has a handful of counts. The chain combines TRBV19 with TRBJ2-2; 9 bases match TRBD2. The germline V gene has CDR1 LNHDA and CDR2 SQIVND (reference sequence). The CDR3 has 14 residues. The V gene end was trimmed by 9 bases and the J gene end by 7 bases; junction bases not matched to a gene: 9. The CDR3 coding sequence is TGTGCCAGCGGGCCTAGCGGGAAGAACGGGGAGCTGTTTTTT. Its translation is CASGPSGKNGELFF.

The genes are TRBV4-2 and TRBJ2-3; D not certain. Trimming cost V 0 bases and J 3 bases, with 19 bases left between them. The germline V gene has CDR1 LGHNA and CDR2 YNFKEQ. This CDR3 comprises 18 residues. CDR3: CASSQDLRPGRRTDTQYF. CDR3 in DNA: TGTGCCAGCAGCCAAGATTTGAGGCCGGGCCGGCGGACAGATACGCAGTATTTT.

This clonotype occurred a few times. The CDR3 protein is CASSQGLAAGSTDTQYF. DNA for the CDR3: TGTGCCAGCAGCCAGGGACTAGCGGCAGGTAGCACAGATACGCAGTATTTT. The chain combines TRBV11-1 with TRBJ2-3; TRBD2 matches at 11 bases. Losses at the gene ends were 5 bases for V and 0 bases for J; bases not matched to a gene: 7. Germline CDR1 and CDR2: SGHAT and FQDESV (reference sequence). The CDR3 spans 17 residues.

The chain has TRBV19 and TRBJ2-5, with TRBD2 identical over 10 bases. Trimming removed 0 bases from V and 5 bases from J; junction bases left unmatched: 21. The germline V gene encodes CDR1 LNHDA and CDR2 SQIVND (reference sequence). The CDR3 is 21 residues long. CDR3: CASSIDGLAVGFGQAGETQYF. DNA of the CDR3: TGTGCCAGTAGTATAGACGGACTAGCGGTAGGCTTCGGTCAGGCGGGGGAGACCCAGTACTTC.

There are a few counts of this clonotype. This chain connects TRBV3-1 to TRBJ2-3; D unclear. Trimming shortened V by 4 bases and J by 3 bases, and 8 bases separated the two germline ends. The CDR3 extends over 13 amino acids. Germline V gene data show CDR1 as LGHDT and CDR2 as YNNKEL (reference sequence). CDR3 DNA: TGTGCCAGCAGCCGGATTCGGACAGATACGCAGTATTTT. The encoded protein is CASSRIRTDTQYF.